This TCR beta chain was documented in a study of OX40 agonist ivuxolimab in advanced cancers. Study summary: With a range of 23 to 79, age averaged roughly 60 years, and 75% to 90% were male.

Some clones are missing from TCRdb's copy, which holds only in-frame ones; the method was immunoSEQ multiplex PCR. This sample has 50,000 to 55,000 clones, with 80% to 90% found just once. The CDR3 spans 16 residues. V gave up 2 bases and J gave up 4 bases; unmatched junction bases: 10. The germline V gene has CDR1 SNHLY and CDR2 FYNNEI. The input for sequencing was CD4+ or CD8+ T cells sorted from blood, taken in a trial of the OX40 agonist ivuxolimab. The receptor's source is an adult with an advanced solid tumor such as melanoma, head and neck, liver or kidney cancer. The chain couples TRBV2 to TRBJ1-2, with 7 nucleotides matching TRBD1. CDR3 in DNA: TGTGCCAGCAGTGAAACAGGGGAAACACAAATCTATGGCTACACCTTC. Protein sequence: CASSETGETQIYGYTF.